The 10 T cell receptor beta chains in this list originate from one sample, sequenced in a study of regulatory T cells in long-lasting Graves disease. The time point was: persistent/refractory GD, antithyroid drugs over 5 years with positive TRAb. TCR sequences were obtained from RNA taken from PBMCs. Construction of TCR beta libraries relied on iRepertoire HTBI primers and on Arm-PCR targeting CDR3 regions. Using its own MiXCR run on the multiplex PCR reads, TCRdb lists one record per CDR3 protein. The table has 400,000 to 500,000 distinct CDR3 sequences, 20% to 25% seen once. The sequenced sample was peripheral blood mononuclear cells (PBMCs), obtained when the disease was refractory, from a patient treated with antithyroid drugs. The receptors stem from a female donor with Graves disease.

This clonotype showed up just a few times. Mismatch with germline at one junction end may stem from a read error. The chain links TRBV6-2 or TRBV6-3 to TRBJ1-5; D gene ambiguous. The V gene's germline CDR1 is MNHEY and CDR2 SVGEGT. The CDR3 has 14 amino acids. This CDR3 reads CASTYNPSNQPQHF. The CDR3 DNA reads TGTGCCAGCACTTACAATCCTAGCAATCAGCCCCAGCATTTT.

The J gene is TRBJ2-7, the V gene TRBV20-1; 7 positions agree with TRBD1. Germline CDR1 reads DFQATT; CDR2 reads SNEGSKA (reference sequence). This CDR3 spans 13 amino acids. The ends lost 3 bases at V and 4 bases at J; junction bases unmatched: 6. The CDR3 spells CSASSRTGYEQYF. The DNA for the CDR3 is TGCAGTGCTAGTTCCCGGACAGGATACGAGCAGTACTTC.

This clonotype showed up just a few times. The chain couples TRBV10-3 to TRBJ1-6; D is perhaps TRBD1 (6 bases). Between the trimmed V and J ends, which lost 10 bases and 12 bases, there was a span of 16 bases. The CDR3 runs 12 residues. The V gene's germline CDR1 is ENHRY and CDR2 SYGVKD. CDR3: CATNLQGLPLHF. Written as DNA, the CDR3 is TGTGCCACCAACTTACAGGGTTTACCCCTCCACTTT.

This clonotype was seen a handful of times. V gene TRBV19 combines with J gene TRBJ1-3; D gene uncertain. Germline V lookup: CDR1 LNHDA, CDR2 SQIVND (reference sequence). V was shortened by 3 bases and J by 0 bases, with 15 bases between the two germline ends. CDR3 length: 17 amino acids. CDR3 nucleotide sequence: TGTGCCAGTAGTATTTCAGGAATTACAACCTCTGGAAACACCATATATTTT. Translated, it gives CASSISGITTSGNTIYF.

This clonotype was observed many times. The V gene is TRBV20-1, the J gene TRBJ1-1; a weak D match, TRBD1 (6 bases). Germline assignment: CDR1 DFQATT and CDR2 SNEGSKA (reference sequence). V was cut by 4 bases and J by 4 bases, with 16 bases left in between. This CDR3 has 14 residues. In DNA form, the CDR3 reads TGCAGTGCTATTCCAGGGGCGGGATTCACTGAAGCTTTCTTT. Protein sequence: CSAIPGAGFTEAFF.

This clonotype was seen many times. This chain joins TRBV20-1 and TRBJ2-7, with D maybe TRBD2 (6 bases). Germline V lookup: CDR1 DFQATT, CDR2 SNEGSKA (reference sequence). The ends were cut back, 3 bases at V and 4 bases at J, with 13 bases in the middle. The CDR3 is 13 residues long. CDR3 coding DNA: TGCAGTGCTAGCCCACTAGCCCTATACGAGCAGTACTTC. Protein product: CSASPLALYEQYF.

This clonotype was counted a few times. The chain is built from TRBV6-2 or TRBV6-3 and TRBJ1-2; 9 positions match TRBD1. CDR1 and CDR2 (germline): MNHEY, SVGEGT. This CDR3 is 17 amino acids long. V shed 1 base, J shed 8 bases, and the junction held 14 bases outside the gene matches. The DNA for the CDR3 is TGTGCCAGCAGTTACTTGTTAGCCGGGACAGGGTCACGAGGCTACACCTTC. Its translation: CASSYLLAGTGSRGYTF.

In this sample, this clonotype turned up a few times. The chain is built from TRBV4-3 and TRBJ1-1, with D uncertain. The CDR3 runs 14 residues. The V end was cut by 6 bases, the J end by 4 bases, with 15 bases between. The V gene's germline CDR1 is LGHNA and CDR2 YSLEER. The CDR3: CASRPALGSTEAFF. CDR3 in DNA: TGCGCCAGCAGACCGGCACTAGGTTCCACTGAAGCTTTCTTT.

This clonotype came up a few times. This chain connects TRBV6-5 to TRBJ1-5, with D tentatively TRBD1 (6 bases). Trimming removed 2 bases from V and 5 bases from J, with 13 bases in between. The CDR3 runs 15 residues. The germline V gene has CDR1 MNHEY and CDR2 SVGAGI. The CDR3 protein is CASSYGDNNYQPQHF. CDR3 coding DNA: TGTGCCAGCAGTTACGGGGACAACAATTATCAGCCCCAGCATTTT.

This clonotype was detected many times. The chain carries TRBV6-2 or TRBV6-3 and TRBJ1-4; D remains ambiguous. The CDR3 has 15 amino acids. Germline values: CDR1 MNHEY, CDR2 SVGEGT. V was clipped by 0 bases and J by 7 bases, with 12 bases between them. The DNA of the CDR3 is TGTGCCAGCAGTTACTCGCGGGTCGGTGCTGAAAAACTGTTTTTT. The encoded protein is CASSYSRVGAEKLFF.